The present T cell receptor beta chain was sequenced within a study of blood T cell repertoires in COVID-19. Study-level background: Both acute and convalescent COVID-19 samples were obtained from the United States, Italy and Spain. PBMCs, B-cell-depleted T cells, or T cells provided the cDNA or gDNA that made up the material.

V gave up 0 bases and J gave up 6 bases, with 9 bases separating them. Germline CDR1 reads GTSNPN; CDR2 reads SVGIG (reference sequence). The CDR3 is made up of 13 amino acids. As handled by the study authors: Estimates of nucleated cell counts were drawn from the amplification of reference gene primers. Data came from immunoSEQ multiplex PCR; TCRdb stores just in-frame clones and leaves some out. That table furnishes V, J and clone size, whereas the DNA furnished D and trimming. The sample includes about 150,000 clones, about 79% seen only once; the top ten take approximately 30%. The chain carries TRBV30 and TRBJ1-5; D perhaps matches TRBD1 (5 bases). The clonotype originates from a woman aged 55 to 70 with acute or convalescent COVID-19. What was sequenced was peripheral blood. The CDR3 spells CAWSVNRFQPQHF. The CDR3 DNA reads TGTGCCTGGAGTGTAAACAGGTTTCAGCCCCAGCATTTT.